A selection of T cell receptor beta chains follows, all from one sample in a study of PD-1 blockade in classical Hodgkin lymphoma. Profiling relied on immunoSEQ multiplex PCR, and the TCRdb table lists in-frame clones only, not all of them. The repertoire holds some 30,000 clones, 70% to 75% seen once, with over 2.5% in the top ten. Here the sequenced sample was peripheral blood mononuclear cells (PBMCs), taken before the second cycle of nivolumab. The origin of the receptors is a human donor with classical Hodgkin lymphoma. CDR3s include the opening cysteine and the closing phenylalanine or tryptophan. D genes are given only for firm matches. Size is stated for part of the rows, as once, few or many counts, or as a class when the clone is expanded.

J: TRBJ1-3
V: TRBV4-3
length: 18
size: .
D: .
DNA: TGCGCCAGCAGCCAAGATGTCCTTGAAAGCGCCTCTGGAAACACCATATATTTT
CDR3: CASSQDVLESASGNTIYF

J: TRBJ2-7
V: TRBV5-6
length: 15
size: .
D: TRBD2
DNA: TGTGCCAGCAGCCCAACACTAGCGGGGCACTACGAGCAGTACTTC
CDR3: CASSPTLAGHYEQYF

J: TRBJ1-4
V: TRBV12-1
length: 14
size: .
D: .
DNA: TGTGCCAGCAGCTGGGGACAGGGGGGAGAGAAACTGTTTTTT
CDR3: CASSWGQGGEKLFF

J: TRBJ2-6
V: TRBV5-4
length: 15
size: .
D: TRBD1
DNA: TGTGCCAGCAGCCCGGGGACAGGTGGGGCCAACGTCCTGACTTTC
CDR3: CASSPGTGGANVLTF

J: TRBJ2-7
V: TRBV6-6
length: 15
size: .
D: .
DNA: TGTGCCAGCAGTTACTTCACAGGGAGTTCCCACGAGCAGTACTTC
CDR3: CASSYFTGSSHEQYF

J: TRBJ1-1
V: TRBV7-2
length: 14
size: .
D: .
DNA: TGTGCCAGCAGCCCGACGAGGTGGTGGACTGAAGCTTTCTTT
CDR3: CASSPTRWWTEAFF

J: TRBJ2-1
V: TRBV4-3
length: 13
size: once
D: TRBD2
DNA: TGCGCCAGCAGCCAAGCGGGGGGGGGTGAGCAGTTCTTC
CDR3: CASSQAGGGEQFF

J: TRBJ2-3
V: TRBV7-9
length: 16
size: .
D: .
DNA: TGTGCCAGCAGCCGAGAGCGGGACACTAGCACAGATACGCAGTATTTT
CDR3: CASSRERDTSTDTQYF

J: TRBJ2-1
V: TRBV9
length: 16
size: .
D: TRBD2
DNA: TGTGCCAGCAGCGTAGAAACTAGCGGGATTTACAATGAGCAGTTCTTC
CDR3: CASSVETSGIYNEQFF

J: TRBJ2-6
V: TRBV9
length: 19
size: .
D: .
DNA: TGTGCCAGCAGCGCCACCGGGACACCCTCAGTGGCTGGGGCCAACGTCCTGACTTTC
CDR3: CASSATGTPSVAGANVLTF

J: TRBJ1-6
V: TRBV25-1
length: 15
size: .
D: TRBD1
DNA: TGTGCCAGCAGTGGCCGGGACAGGGTTAATTCACCCCTCCACTTT
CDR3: CASSGRDRVNSPLHF

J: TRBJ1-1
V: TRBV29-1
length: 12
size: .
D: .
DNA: TGCAGCGTTGACGGCGGCAACACTGAAGCTTTCTTT
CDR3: CSVDGGNTEAFF

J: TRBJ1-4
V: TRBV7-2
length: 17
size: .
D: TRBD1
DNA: TGTGCCAGCAGCTCCCGACCGGGACAGGCAACTAATGAAAAACTGTTTTTT
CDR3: CASSSRPGQATNEKLFF

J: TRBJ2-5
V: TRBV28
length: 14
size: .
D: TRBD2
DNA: TGTGCCAGCAGCCCTAGCGGGGGGGAAGAGACCCAGTACTTC
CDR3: CASSPSGGEETQYF

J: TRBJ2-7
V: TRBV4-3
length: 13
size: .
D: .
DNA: TGCGCCAGCAGCCAAACTACCGACCGGGAATTGTACTTC
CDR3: CASSQTTDRELYF

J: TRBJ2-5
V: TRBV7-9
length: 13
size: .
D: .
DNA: TGTGCCAGCAGCTCGGACAGTCAAGAGACCCAGTACTTC
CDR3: CASSSDSQETQYF

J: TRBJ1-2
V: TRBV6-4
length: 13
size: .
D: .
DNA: TGTGCCAGCAGTCCTGGTCTTAACTATGGCTACACCTTC
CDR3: CASSPGLNYGYTF

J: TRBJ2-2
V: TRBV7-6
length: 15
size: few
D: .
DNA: TGTGCCAGCGGATTGTCGGGTGGGGGTCCCGGGGAGCTGTTTTTT
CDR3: CASGLSGGGPGELFF

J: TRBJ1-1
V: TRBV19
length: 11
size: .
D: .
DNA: TGTGCCAGTAGTCGGTCCACTGAAGCTTTCTTT
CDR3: CASSRSTEAFF

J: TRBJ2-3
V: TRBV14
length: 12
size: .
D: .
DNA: TGTGCCAGCAGCCTTAATACAGATACGCAGTATTTT
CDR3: CASSLNTDTQYF

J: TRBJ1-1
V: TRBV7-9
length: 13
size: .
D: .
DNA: TGTGCCAGCCGAAATGGGGAGAACACTGAAGCTTTCTTT
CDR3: CASRNGENTEAFF

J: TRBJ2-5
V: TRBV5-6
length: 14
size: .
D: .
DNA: TGTGCCAGCAGCTTGTTCACAGGCCAAGAGACCCAGTACTTC
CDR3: CASSLFTGQETQYF

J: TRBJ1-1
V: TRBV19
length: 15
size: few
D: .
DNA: TGTGCCAGTAGTATAGATCATCTGGGTTTGGCTGAAGCTTTCTTT
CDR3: CASSIDHLGLAEAFF

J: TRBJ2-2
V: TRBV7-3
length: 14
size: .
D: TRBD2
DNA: TGTGCCAGCAGCTCTAGCGGAAACACCGGGGAGCTGTTTTTT
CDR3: CASSSSGNTGELFF

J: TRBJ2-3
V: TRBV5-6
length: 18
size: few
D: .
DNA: TGTGCCAGCAGCATAGTGTTTCCGGGGGCGGTATTTGCAGATACGCAGTATTTT
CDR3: CASSIVFPGAVFADTQYF

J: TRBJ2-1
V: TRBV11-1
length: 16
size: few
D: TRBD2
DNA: TGTGCCAGCAGTTCAAGAGCGGGGGGGCTTTACAATGAGCAGTTCTTC
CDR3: CASSSRAGGLYNEQFF

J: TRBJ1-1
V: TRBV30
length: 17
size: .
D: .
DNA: TGTGCCTGGAGTGAGGACATCACTGGAATGGGGGACACTGAAGCTTTCTTT
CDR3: CAWSEDITGMGDTEAFF

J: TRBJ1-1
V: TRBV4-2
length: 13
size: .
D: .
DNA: TGTGCCAGCAGCCGGCTAGAGAACACTGAAGCTTTCTTT
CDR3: CASSRLENTEAFF

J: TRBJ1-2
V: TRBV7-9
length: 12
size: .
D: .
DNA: TGTGCCAGCAGCCCCCATAACTATGGCTACACCTTC
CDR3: CASSPHNYGYTF

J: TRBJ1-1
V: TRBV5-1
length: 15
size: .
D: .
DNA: TGCGCCAGCAGCGGCCGGGACACGGCTTTGGGTGAAGCTTTCTTT
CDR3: CASSGRDTALGEAFF

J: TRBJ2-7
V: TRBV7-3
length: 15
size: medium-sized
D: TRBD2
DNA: TGTGCCAGCAGCTCCTCCCTAACTAGCGAAGGCGAGCAGTACTTC
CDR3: CASSSSLTSEGEQYF

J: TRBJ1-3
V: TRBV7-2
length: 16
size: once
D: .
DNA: TGTGCCAGCAGCTTAGGGGCGGCTTCGGCTGGAAACACCATATATTTT
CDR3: CASSLGAASAGNTIYF

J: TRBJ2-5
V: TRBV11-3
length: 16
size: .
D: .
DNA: TGTGCCAGCAGCAATAACGACTTATTTGAAGAAGAGACCCAGTACTTC
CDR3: CASSNNDLFEEETQYF

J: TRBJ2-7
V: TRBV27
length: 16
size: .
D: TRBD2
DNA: TGTGCCAGCAGTCCCCTATTAGCGGGGGTATCCTACGAGCAGTACTTC
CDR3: CASSPLLAGVSYEQYF

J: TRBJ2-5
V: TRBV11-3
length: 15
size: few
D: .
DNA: TGTGCCAGCAGCTTAGAGCCAGGGCCACAAGAGACCCAGTACTTC
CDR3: CASSLEPGPQETQYF

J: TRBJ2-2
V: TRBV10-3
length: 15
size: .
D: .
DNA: TGTGCCATCAGTGAGTCGCCAGCGAACACCGGGGAGCTGTTTTTT
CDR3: CAISESPANTGELFF

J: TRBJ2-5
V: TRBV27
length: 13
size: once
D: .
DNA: TGTGCCAGCACCCACCAGAGCGGGGAGACCCAGTACTTC
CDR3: CASTHQSGETQYF

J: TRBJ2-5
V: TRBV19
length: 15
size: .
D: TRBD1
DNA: TGTGCCAGTAGTGTCGGGACAGGGGCGGGGGAGACCCAGTACTTC
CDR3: CASSVGTGAGETQYF

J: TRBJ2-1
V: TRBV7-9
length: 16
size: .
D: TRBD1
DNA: TGTGCCAGCAGCTTAGTTGGGACAGGGGGTCGCAATGAGCAGTTCTTC
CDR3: CASSLVGTGGRNEQFF